The clone carrying this TCR beta chain came up once. Its antigen remains unknown. The record originates from a study of graft-versus-host responses after intestinal transplantation. About the research overall: After anti-thymocyte globulin induction, recipients took tacrolimus and steroids for approximately 3 years.

The repertoire was sequenced with immunoSEQ multiplex PCR; TCRdb's copy has only in-frame clones and lacks some. The data contain tens of thousands of clones, approximately 95% of them singletons. V was clipped by 3 bases and J by 5 bases, with 13 bases between them. The CDR3 extends over 15 amino acids. CDR1 is MNHEY and CDR2 is SMNVEV in the germline V gene (reference sequence). The clonotype was recovered from a human donor who was the organ donor for an intestinal transplant. The chain links TRBV27 to TRBJ1-4; unclear D gene. The sample consisted of unstimulated CD4+ T cells sorted from spleen or lymph node cells, taken before transplant. For the CDR3, the DNA is TGTGCCAGCAGTTTCGGGCTTAGTCCGAATGAAAAACTGTTTTTT. As protein: CASSFGLSPNEKLFF.